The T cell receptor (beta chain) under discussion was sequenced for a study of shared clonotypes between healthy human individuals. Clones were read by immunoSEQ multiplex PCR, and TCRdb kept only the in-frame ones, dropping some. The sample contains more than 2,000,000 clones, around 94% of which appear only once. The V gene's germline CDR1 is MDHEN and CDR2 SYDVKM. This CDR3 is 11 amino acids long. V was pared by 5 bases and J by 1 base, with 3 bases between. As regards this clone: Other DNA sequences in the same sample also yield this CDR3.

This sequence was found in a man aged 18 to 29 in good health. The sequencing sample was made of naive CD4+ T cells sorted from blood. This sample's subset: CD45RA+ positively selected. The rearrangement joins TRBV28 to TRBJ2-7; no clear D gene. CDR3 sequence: CASSGSYEQYF. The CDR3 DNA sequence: TGTGCCAGCAGTGGGTCCTACGAGCAGTACTTC.